The 6 T cell receptor beta chains reported below all come from one sample, sequenced in a study of blood T cell repertoires in COVID-19. Clones were sequenced by immunoSEQ multiplex PCR, and TCRdb holds only the in-frame ones, with some missing. Seen here are about 200,000 clones, 70% to 90% observed once, and the top ten hold around 17%. Sequenced input: peripheral blood. The receptor source for this set is a man between 50 and 59 years old with COVID-19, enrolled during active disease.

This clone came up once. V usage is TRBV10-3 and J usage is TRBJ2-7; perhaps TRBD2 as D (7 bases). The V end was cut by 6 bases, the J end by 5 bases, with 20 bases between. The germline CDR1 and CDR2 sequences are ENHRY and SYGVKD. The CDR3 runs to 15 residues. CDR3 sequence reads: CAISPLGAGANEQYF. In DNA form, the CDR3 reads TGTGCCATCAGCCCCCTGGGGGCGGGAGCGAACGAGCAGTACTTC.

V and J are TRBV7-9 and TRBJ1-6, with D tentatively TRBD1 (6 bases). CDR3 length: 15 amino acids. V shed 3 bases and J shed 10 bases, with 16 bases lying between them. Germline V lookup: CDR1 SEHNR, CDR2 FQNEAQ (reference sequence). CDR3 nucleotide sequence: TGTGCCAGCAGCTTTCACAGGGAGCGGGGATCACCCCTCCACTTT. This codes for CASSFHRERGSPLHF.

The chain uses TRBV19 and TRBJ1-3; 9 positions agree with TRBD1. The germline CDR1 and CDR2 sequences are LNHDA and SQIVND (reference sequence). The length of the CDR3 is 16 residues. With V trimmed by 4 bases and J by 1 base, 5 bases remained unmatched. The CDR3 region is CASSTQDRGSGNTIYF. For the CDR3, the DNA is TGTGCCAGTAGTACACAGGACAGGGGTTCTGGAAACACCATATATTTT.

This clone is a singleton in its sample. The chain carries TRBV30 and TRBJ2-5; the match to TRBD1 covers 8 bases. The trim removed 3 bases at V and 5 bases at J, leaving 8 bases unmatched. CDR1 is GTSNPN and CDR2 is SVGIG in the germline V gene (reference sequence). This CDR3 contains 14 residues. Here the CDR3 reads CAWSPGQGVETQYF. Here the CDR3 DNA reads TGTGCCTGGAGCCCCGGACAGGGTGTGGAGACCCAGTACTTC.

This clone was seen only a few times. This chain joins TRBV5-4 and TRBJ2-5, with D perhaps matching TRBD2 (6 bases). V lost 4 bases and J 3 bases, leaving 19 bases between the germline ends. The germline V gene encodes CDR1 SGHNT and CDR2 YYREEE (reference sequence). This CDR3 is built from 16 residues. CDR3 coding DNA: TGTGCCAGCAGCGAAGGAAGTCTGGGGGGAAAAGAGACCCAGTACTTC. Translated, it gives CASSEGSLGGKETQYF.

The rearrangement links TRBV9 to TRBJ2-1; 10 nucleotides align to TRBD2. CDR1 SGDLS and CDR2 YYNGEE come from the germline V gene. Trimming took 0 bases from V and 7 from J; bases not matched to a gene: 4. The CDR3 contains 15 residues. CDR3 coding DNA: TGTGCCAGCAGCGTAGCGGGACTAGCGTTGAATGAGCAGTTCTTC. Its protein product is CASSVAGLALNEQFF. Drawing the rest from reference TRBV9 and TRBJ2-1, the complete variable domain is DSGVTQTPKHLITATGQRVTLRCSPRSGDLSVYWYQQSLDQGLQFLIQYYNGEERAKGNILERFSAQQFPDLHSELNLSSLELGDSALYFCASSVAGLALNEQFFGPGTRLTVL.